Listed below are T cell receptor beta chains from one sample, sequenced in a study of radiotherapy plus CTLA-4 blockade in lung cancer. Repertoires were generated with immunoSEQ multiplex PCR, while TCRdb's copy carries only in-frame clones and drops some. The sample lists more than 75,000 clones, around 74% seen once, with roughly 3.1% in the top ten. Sequenced material: peripheral blood, taken from a patient treated with radiotherapy plus ipilimumab. The receptors here all came from a human donor with non-small cell lung cancer who had a partial response to radiotherapy plus ipilimumab. Some clones in this sample may be carry-over from other donors' samples. Both conserved end residues are part of each CDR3. A D gene is named only where the DNA matches it firmly. Rows may omit the clone size; those that give it use once, few, many or a size class.

V gene	D gene	clone size	J gene	CDR3 DNA	CDR3 protein
TRBV19	TRBD2	.	TRBJ2-3	TGTGTCCAGTTGAGGGGCAGCGGGAGCGGGGTAACCACAGATACGCAGTATTTT	CVQLRGSGSGVTTDTQYF
TRBV2	.	.	TRBJ2-4	TGTGCCAGCAGTGTCTCTCCAAACATTCAGTACTTC	CASSVSPNIQYF
TRBV28	TRBD1	few	TRBJ1-1	TGTGCCAGCAGTGTAACAGGGGCCGTGAACACTGAAGCTTTCTTT	CASSVTGAVNTEAFF
TRBV6-5	.	.	TRBJ2-1	TGTGCCAGCAGTTACACAGGAACCTACAATGAGCAGTTCTTC	CASSYTGTYNEQFF
TRBV28	.	few	TRBJ1-5	TGTGCCAGCAGACACCCACAGGGATCGGGGCAGCCCCAGCATTTT	CASRHPQGSGQPQHF
TRBV4-1	.	.	TRBJ2-6	TGCGCCAGCAGCCAGAACAGGGAACCCGGGGCCAACGTCCTGACTTTC	CASSQNREPGANVLTF
TRBV28	.	.	TRBJ1-5	TGTGCCAGCAGTTTTTTGCGGGATCAGCCCCAGCATTTT	CASSFLRDQPQHF
TRBV2	TRBD1	.	TRBJ2-1	TGTGCCAGCACCCCGGGTCGTGGACAGGGCTACAATGAGCAGTTCTTC	CASTPGRGQGYNEQFF
TRBV19	TRBD2	.	TRBJ2-5	TGTGCCAGTAGCCGGACTAGCGGCTATCGTAGAGAGACCCAGTACTTC	CASSRTSGYRRETQYF
TRBV5-1	TRBD2	.	TRBJ2-7	TGCGCCAGCAGCTTGGCCGGGGGGATCGTCTACGAGCAGTACTTC	CASSLAGGIVYEQYF
TRBV5-1	TRBD1	.	TRBJ2-3	TGCGCCAGCAGCCACGGACAGGGCCCAGATACGCAGTATTTT	CASSHGQGPDTQYF
TRBV18	.	once	TRBJ2-2	TGTGCCAGCTCACCGGACAGAACGAACACCGGGGAGCTGTTTTTT	CASSPDRTNTGELFF
TRBV9	.	.	TRBJ1-6	TGTGCCAGCAGCGTAGATCCAGGATCTAAGAATTCACCCCTCCACTTT	CASSVDPGSKNSPLHF
TRBV6-5	.	few	TRBJ2-3	TGTGCCAGCAGAAGTACAACCCAGGGCACAGATACGCAGTATTTT	CASRSTTQGTDTQYF
TRBV18	.	.	TRBJ2-3	TGTGCCAGCTCACCACCGCGCCAGGCCTCGATCCCAGATACGCAGTATTTT	CASSPPRQASIPDTQYF